These 13 T cell receptor beta chains were all obtained from the same sample, sequenced in a study of blood T cell repertoires in COVID-19. Clones were sequenced by immunoSEQ multiplex PCR, and TCRdb holds only the in-frame ones, with some missing. The sample comprises over 150,000 clones, approximately 87% of which are singletons, and approximately 0.93% rests with the top ten. Material: peripheral blood. Every receptor here comes from a woman aged 18-35 years who had recovered from COVID-19.

CDR3 region: CASSLPDTSWELFF. In DNA, the CDR3 is TGTGCCAGCAGTTTGCCGGACACCTCTTGGGAACTGTTTTTT. The rearrangement links TRBV6-5 to TRBJ1-4; perhaps TRBD1 as D (5 bases). This CDR3 contains 14 residues. Germline CDR1 and CDR2: MNHEY and SVGAGI. V gave up 4 bases and J gave up 12 bases, with 18 bases separating them.

This chain joins TRBV6-2 or TRBV6-3 and TRBJ1-2; TRBD1 is a possible D gene (6 bases). The CDR3 contains 14 residues. The germline gives CDR1 MNHEY, CDR2 SVGEGT. Deletions cut 5 bases from V and 8 bases from J, with 18 bases between. CDR3 protein: CASSTGSYLSGYTF. The CDR3 bases are TGTGCCAGCAGTACAGGGTCCTACCTGTCCGGCTACACCTTC.

This CDR3 reads CASTPRGRESRNEQFF. The CDR3 nucleotides read TGTGCCAGTACCCCGCGAGGTCGAGAGTCGCGGAATGAGCAGTTCTTC. This chain joins TRBV19 and TRBJ2-1; D is undetermined. The CDR3 has 16 amino acids. Trimming shortened V by 7 bases and J by 7 bases, and 23 bases separated the two germline ends. Germline values: CDR1 LNHDA, CDR2 SQIVND (reference sequence).

The rearrangement links TRBV2 to TRBJ1-6, with TRBD1 identical over 7 bases. The CDR3 spans 15 residues. Trimming cost V 8 bases and J 3 bases; bases outside gene matches: 7. The germline V gene has CDR1 SNHLY and CDR2 FYNNEI. CDR3 in amino acids: CASDEGDSYNSPLHF. As DNA, the CDR3 is TGTGCCAGCGATGAAGGGGACAGCTATAATTCACCCCTCCACTTT.

This rearrangement joins TRBV5-6 to TRBJ2-1, with 9 bases fitting TRBD1. CDR3 size: 18 residues. J lost 2 bases, V lost 0 bases, and 9 bases had no gene match. In germline, CDR1 is SGHDT, CDR2 YYEEEE. The CDR3 sequence: CASSLVSPGQGPYNEQFF. The DNA of the CDR3 is TGTGCCAGCAGCTTGGTATCCCCTGGACAGGGGCCCTACAATGAGCAGTTCTTC.

The J gene is TRBJ2-1, the V gene TRBV9; 9 bases agree with TRBD2. V dropped 3 bases and J dropped 4; count of bases not matched to a gene: 14. The germline gives CDR1 SGDLS, CDR2 YYNGEE. There are 18 residues in the CDR3. For the CDR3, the DNA is TGTGCCAGCAGCGCCGTTGGTTCGGGCGGGGGGGTTTACAATGAGCAGTTCTTC. Translated, it gives CASSAVGSGGGVYNEQFF.

V gene TRBV5-6 combines with J gene TRBJ2-7, with D possibly TRBD2 on 6 matching bases. Germline loops: CDR1 SGHDT, CDR2 YYEEEE. The CDR3 has 16 residues. The V gene lost 1 base and the J gene lost 2 bases, with 16 bases spanning the gap. As DNA, the CDR3 is TGTGCCAGCAGCTTGATCTATTGGACTACAACCTACGAGCAGTACTTC. Translating gives CASSLIYWTTTYEQYF.

The chain recombines TRBV18 with TRBJ2-2; 9 bases agree with TRBD1. The V segment lost 1 base and the J segment 3 bases; nucleotides outside the gene matches: 3. The CDR3 loop spans 16 amino acids. Germline CDR1 and CDR2: KGHSH and LQKENI. The CDR3 coding sequence is TGTGCCAGCTCACCACAAACAGGGGGCGACACCGGGGAGCTGTTTTTT. Translating it yields CASSPQTGGDTGELFF.

The chain couples TRBV30 to TRBJ1-2; TRBD1 aligns across 8 bases. CDR1 and CDR2 (germline): GTSNPN, SVGIG (reference sequence). CDR3 length equals 12 residues. V trimming: 3 bases; J trimming: 4 bases; junction bases outside the gene matches: 1. CDR3 DNA sequence: TGTGCCTGGAGAGGGACAGGCTATGGCTACACCTTC. Translating gives CAWRGTGYGYTF.

This clone occurred once. This chain uses TRBV18 with TRBJ1-3; perhaps TRBD1 as D (5 bases). V lost 3 bases and J 0 bases, leaving 12 bases between the germline ends. Germline-derived CDR1 and CDR2 are KGHSH and LQKENI. The CDR3 is 16 residues long. This CDR3 reads CASSPLGGDSGNTIYF. CDR3 bases: TGTGCCAGCTCACCGCTCGGGGGTGACTCTGGAAACACCATATATTTT.

The chain links TRBV7-9 to TRBJ1-4, with D unclear. V dropped 5 bases and J dropped 8 bases, with 15 bases sitting between them. The CDR3 is 14 residues long. The germline V gene has CDR1 SEHNR and CDR2 FQNEAQ (reference sequence). The CDR3 sequence: CASSRSTGNEKLFF. CDR3 DNA sequence: TGTGCCAGCAGCCGTTCGACCGGGAACGAAAAACTGTTTTTT.

This clone was seen more than once but under ten times. V gene TRBV9 combines with J gene TRBJ2-5; a weak D match, TRBD2 (6 bases). Trimming shortened V by 4 bases and J by 3 bases, and 10 bases separated the two germline ends. The CDR3 is 13 amino acids. The germline CDR1 and CDR2 sequences are SGDLS and YYNGEE. CDR3 DNA: TGTGCCAGCAGCCGGGACTCCAAAGAGACCCAGTACTTC. It yields the protein CASSRDSKETQYF.

This chain joins TRBV7-2 and TRBJ2-1; tentatively, D is TRBD2 (5 bases). The CDR3 is 12 residues long. Trimming left V 5 bases short and J 8 bases short, with 10 bases between. Germline CDR1 is SGHTA and CDR2 is FQGNSA. CDR3 sequence: CASSLTRDEQFF. For the CDR3, the DNA is TGTGCCAGCAGCCTCACTAGGGATGAGCAGTTCTTC.